This TCR beta chain originates from a study of T cell responses to AZD1222 COVID-19 vaccine. Worth noting for this clone: The antigen is not known.

Sequencing used immunoSEQ multiplex PCR; TCRdb keeps in-frame clones, though not all of them. Of under 95,000 clones listed, around nine tenths were seen once; the top ten hold around a tenth. Study conclusions and caveats: Repertoires were obtained solely post-peak T cell response. Nearly half of the spike-specific TCRs reportedly recognize variant regions that carry no mutations. Clonal diversity may have been underestimated, and the donors were mostly white British, with more females than males. CD4 TCRs linked to vaccination spanned spike, dominating at 160-218 and 743-854.

This receptor was obtained from an adult who received the AZD1222 COVID-19 vaccine. Specimen: peripheral blood, collected 28 days after the second AZD1222 dose.

This CDR3 is CASSPVRGNYGYTF. DNA of the CDR3: TGTGCCAGCAGCCCTGTACGGGGAAACTATGGCTACACCTTC. The chain joins TRBV7-2 to TRBJ1-2; D is ambiguous. CDR3 length: 14 amino acids. Germline V gene lookup returns CDR1 SGHTA and CDR2 FQGNSA. Trimming removed 5 bases at V and 2 bases at J, with 12 bases between.